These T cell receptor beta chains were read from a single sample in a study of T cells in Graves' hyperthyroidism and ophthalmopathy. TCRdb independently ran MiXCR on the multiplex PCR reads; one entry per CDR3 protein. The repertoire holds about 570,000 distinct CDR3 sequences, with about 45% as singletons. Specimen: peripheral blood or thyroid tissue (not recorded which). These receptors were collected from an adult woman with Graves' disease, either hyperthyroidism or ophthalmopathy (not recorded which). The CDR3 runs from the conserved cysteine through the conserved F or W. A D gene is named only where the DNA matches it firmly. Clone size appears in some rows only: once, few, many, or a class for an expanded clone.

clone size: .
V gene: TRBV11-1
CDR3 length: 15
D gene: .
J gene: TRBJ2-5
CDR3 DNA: TGTGCCAGCAGCTTAGGAGTCGGAAAACAAGAGACCCAGTACTTC
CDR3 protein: CASSLGVGKQETQYF

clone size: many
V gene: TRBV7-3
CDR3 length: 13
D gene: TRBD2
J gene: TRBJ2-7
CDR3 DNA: TGTGCCAGCAGTCTAGCGGGAACGAACGAGCAGTACTTC
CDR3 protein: CASSLAGTNEQYF

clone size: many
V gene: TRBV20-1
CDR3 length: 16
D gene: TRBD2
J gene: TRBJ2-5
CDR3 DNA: TGCAGTGCTTCCCGGGGGACTAGCGGGAGGATGGAGACCCAGTACTTC
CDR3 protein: CSASRGTSGRMETQYF

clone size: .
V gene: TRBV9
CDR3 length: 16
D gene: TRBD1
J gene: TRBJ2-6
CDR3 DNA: TGTGCCAGCAGCACCGAGACAGGGACTGGGGCCAACGTCCTGACTTTC
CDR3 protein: CASSTETGTGANVLTF

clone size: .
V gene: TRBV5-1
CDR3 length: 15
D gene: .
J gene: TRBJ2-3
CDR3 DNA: TGCGCCAGCAGCTTGGGGACAGACCTCACAGATACGCAGTATTTT
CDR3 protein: CASSLGTDLTDTQYF

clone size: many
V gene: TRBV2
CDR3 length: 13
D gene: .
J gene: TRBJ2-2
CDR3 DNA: TGTGCCAGCAGCGTACAGGGCTCCGGGGAGCTGTTTTTT
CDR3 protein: CASSVQGSGELFF

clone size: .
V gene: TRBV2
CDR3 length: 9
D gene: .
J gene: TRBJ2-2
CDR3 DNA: TGTGCCAGCAATAAGGAGCTGTTTTTT
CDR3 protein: CASNKELFF

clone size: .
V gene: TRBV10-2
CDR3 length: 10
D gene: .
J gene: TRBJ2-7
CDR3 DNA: TGCGCCAGCAGGCAGTACGAGCAGTACTTC
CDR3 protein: CASRQYEQYF

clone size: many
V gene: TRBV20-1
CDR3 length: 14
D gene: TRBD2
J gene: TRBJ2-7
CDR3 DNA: TGCAGTCCCAAGCAGCGGGAGTTTCGGTACGAGCAGTACTTC
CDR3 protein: CSPKQREFRYEQYF

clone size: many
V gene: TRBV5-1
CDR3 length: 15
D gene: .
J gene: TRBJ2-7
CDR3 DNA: TGCGCCAGCAGCTCCACTACGCGCCTCTCCTACGAGCAGTACTTC
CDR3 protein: CASSSTTRLSYEQYF

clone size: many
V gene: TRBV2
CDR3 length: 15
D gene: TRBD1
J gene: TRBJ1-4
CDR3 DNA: TGTGCCAGCAGCGGAGACAGGGGGCGATTTGAAAAACTGTTTTTT
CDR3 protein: CASSGDRGRFEKLFF

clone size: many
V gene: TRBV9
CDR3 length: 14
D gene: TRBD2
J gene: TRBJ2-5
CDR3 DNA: TGTGCCAGCAGCGCAAAACTAGCGGAAGAGACCCAGTACTTC
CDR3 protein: CASSAKLAEETQYF

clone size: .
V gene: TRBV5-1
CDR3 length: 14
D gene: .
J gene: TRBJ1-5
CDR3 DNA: TGCGCCAGCAGCTTGGGTCAGAACGATCAGCCCCAGCATTTT
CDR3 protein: CASSLGQNDQPQHF

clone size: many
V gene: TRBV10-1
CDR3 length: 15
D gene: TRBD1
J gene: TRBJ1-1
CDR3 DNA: TGCGCCAGCAGTGGAGACAGGGGCTTGAACACTGAAGCTTTCTTT
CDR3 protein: CASSGDRGLNTEAFF

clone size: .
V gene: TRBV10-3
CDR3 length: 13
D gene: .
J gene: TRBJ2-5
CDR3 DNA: TGTGCCATCAGTGAGCGTCCTCAAGAGACCCAGTACTTC
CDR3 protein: CAISERPQETQYF

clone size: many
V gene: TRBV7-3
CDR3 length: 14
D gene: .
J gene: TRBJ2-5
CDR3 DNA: TGTGCCAGCAGGTCAGCCTCTTTGGAGGAGACCCAGTACTTC
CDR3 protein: CASRSASLEETQYF

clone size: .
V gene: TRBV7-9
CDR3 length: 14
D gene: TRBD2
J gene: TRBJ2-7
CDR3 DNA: TGTGCCAGCAGCAACCTAGCGGGAGCCAACGAGCAGTACTTC
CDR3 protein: CASSNLAGANEQYF

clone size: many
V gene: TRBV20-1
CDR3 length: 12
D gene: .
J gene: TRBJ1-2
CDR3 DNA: TGCAGTGCTAGACAGCCCCCTTATGGCTACACCTTC
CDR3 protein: CSARQPPYGYTF

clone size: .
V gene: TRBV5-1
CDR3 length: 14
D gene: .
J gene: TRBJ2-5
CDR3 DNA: TGCGCCAGCAGCTCTGGAGGGTGGGACGAGACCCAGTACTTC
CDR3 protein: CASSSGGWDETQYF

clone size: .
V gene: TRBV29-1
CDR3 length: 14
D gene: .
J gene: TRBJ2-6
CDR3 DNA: TGCAGCGTTATGTTCGTCCCTGGGGCCAACGTCCTGACTTTC
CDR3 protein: CSVMFVPGANVLTF

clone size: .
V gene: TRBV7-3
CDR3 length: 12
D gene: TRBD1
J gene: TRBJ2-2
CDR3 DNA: TGTGCCAGCAGCTACGGACAGGAGGAGCTGTTTTTT
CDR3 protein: CASSYGQEELFF

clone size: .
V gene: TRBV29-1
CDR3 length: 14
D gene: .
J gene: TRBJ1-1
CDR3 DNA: TGCAGCGTTGATGGGGGAGGGAGATACACTGAAGCTTTCTTT
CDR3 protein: CSVDGGGRYTEAFF

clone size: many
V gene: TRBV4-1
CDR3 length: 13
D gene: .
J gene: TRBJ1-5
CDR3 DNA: TGCGCCAGCAGCCAAGGGAGGGTTCAGCCCCAGCATTTT
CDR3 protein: CASSQGRVQPQHF

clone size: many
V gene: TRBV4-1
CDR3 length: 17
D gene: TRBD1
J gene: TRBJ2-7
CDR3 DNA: TGCGCCAGCAGCCAAGAGGAGAGGACAGGTATTCCCTACGAGCAGTACTTC
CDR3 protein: CASSQEERTGIPYEQYF

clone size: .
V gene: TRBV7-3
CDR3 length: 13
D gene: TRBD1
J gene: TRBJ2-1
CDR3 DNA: TGTGCCAGCAGCTTGGGGACAGCTAATGAGCAGTTCTTC
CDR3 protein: CASSLGTANEQFF

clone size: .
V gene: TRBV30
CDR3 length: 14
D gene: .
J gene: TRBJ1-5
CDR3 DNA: TGTGCCTGGAGTGTTGCGGGGTTAGGTCAGCCCCAGCATTTT
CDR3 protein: CAWSVAGLGQPQHF

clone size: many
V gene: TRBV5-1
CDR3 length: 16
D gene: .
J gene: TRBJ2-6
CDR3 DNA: TGCGCCAGCAGTTCGGGGAGCCACTCTGGGGCCAACGTCCTGACTTTC
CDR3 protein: CASSSGSHSGANVLTF

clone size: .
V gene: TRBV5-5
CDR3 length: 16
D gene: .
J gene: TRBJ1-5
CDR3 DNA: TGTGCCAGCAGCTTAGGTTTAAGGGGTAGCAATCAGCCCCAGCATTTT
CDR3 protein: CASSLGLRGSNQPQHF

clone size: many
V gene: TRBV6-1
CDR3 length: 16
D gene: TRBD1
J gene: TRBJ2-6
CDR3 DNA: TGTGCCAGCAGGGATGGACAGGCGGATGGGGCCAACGTCCTGACTTTC
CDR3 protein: CASRDGQADGANVLTF

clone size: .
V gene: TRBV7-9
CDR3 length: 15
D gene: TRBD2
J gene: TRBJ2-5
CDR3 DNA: TGTGCCAGCAGCTCGACTAGCGGGACCCAAGAGACCCAGTACTTC
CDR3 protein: CASSSTSGTQETQYF

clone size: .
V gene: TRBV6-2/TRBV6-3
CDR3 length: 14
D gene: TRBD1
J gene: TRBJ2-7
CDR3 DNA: TGTGCCAGCAGATCTCGACAGGGAACCTACGAGCAGTACTTC
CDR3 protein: CASRSRQGTYEQYF

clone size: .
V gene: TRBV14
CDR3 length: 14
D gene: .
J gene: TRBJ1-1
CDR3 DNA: TGTGCCAGCAGCCAAGGGCGAGTGAACACTGAAGCTTTCTTT
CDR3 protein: CASSQGRVNTEAFF

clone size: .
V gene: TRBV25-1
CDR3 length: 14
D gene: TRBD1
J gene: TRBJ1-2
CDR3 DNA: TGTGCCAGAGGGACAGGGACAGGGGGCTATGGCTACACCTTC
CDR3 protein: CARGTGTGGYGYTF

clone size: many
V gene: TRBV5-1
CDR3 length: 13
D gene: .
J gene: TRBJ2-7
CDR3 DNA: TGCGCCAGCCCGAAAGTGAGCCCTCACGAGCAGTACTTC
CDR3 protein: CASPKVSPHEQYF

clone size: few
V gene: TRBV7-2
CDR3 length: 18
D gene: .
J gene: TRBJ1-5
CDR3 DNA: TGTGCCAGCAGCGAGGGGGGAGGTGGTCTTGGGGCCTATCAGCCCCAGCATTTT
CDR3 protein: CASSEGGGGLGAYQPQHF

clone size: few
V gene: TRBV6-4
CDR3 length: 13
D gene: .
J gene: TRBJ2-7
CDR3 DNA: TGTGCCAGCAGTTTTGGACGAGGCTACGAGCAGTACTTC
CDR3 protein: CASSFGRGYEQYF

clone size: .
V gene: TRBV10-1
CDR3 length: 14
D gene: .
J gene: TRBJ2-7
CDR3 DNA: TGCGCCAGCAGCGAGACACAGGGCCCCTACGAGCAGTACTTC
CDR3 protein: CASSETQGPYEQYF

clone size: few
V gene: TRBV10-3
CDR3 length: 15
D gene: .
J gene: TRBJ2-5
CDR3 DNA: TGTGCCATCAGTGAAGAAGGGCGTCTGGAAGAGACCCAGTACTTC
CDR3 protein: CAISEEGRLEETQYF

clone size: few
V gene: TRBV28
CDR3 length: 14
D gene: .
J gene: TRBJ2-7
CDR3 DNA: TGTGCCAGCAGTTCGGGACTCAGCTCCTACGAGCAGTACTTC
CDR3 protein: CASSSGLSSYEQYF

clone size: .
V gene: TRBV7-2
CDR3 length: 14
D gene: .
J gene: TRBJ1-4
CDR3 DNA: TGTGCCAGCAGCCTCCTCTCAGGGGATGAAAAACTGTTTTTT
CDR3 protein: CASSLLSGDEKLFF

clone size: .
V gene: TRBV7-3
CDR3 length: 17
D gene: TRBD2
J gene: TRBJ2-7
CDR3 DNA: TGTGCCAGCAGACCACCGGGACTAGCGGGAGCGACCTACGAGCAGTACTTC
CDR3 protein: CASRPPGLAGATYEQYF

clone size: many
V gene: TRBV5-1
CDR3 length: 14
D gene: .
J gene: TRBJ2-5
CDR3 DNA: TGCGCCAGCAGCTTGGTAGGGGGACGAGGCCCCTCGTACTTC
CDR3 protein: CASSLVGGRGPSYF